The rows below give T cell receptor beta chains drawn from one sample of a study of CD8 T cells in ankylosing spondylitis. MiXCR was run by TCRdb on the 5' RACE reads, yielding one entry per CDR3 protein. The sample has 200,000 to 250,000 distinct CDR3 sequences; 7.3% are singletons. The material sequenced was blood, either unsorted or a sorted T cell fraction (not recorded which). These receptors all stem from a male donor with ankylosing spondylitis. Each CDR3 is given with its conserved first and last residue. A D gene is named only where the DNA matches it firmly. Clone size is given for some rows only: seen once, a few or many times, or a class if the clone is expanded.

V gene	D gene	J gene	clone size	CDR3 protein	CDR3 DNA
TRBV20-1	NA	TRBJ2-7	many	CSARDTTLTGYEQYF	TGCAGTGCTAGAGATACAACGCTGACGGGTTACGAGCAGTACTTC
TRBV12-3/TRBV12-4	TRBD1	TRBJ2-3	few	CASSSTGGRTDTQYF	TGTGCCAGCAGTTCGACAGGGGGGCGCACAGATACGCAGTATTTT
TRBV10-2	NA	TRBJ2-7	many	CASSEAGGYEQYF	TGCGCCAGCAGTGAAGCCGGGGGATACGAGCAGTACTTC
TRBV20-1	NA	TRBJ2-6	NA	CSARLPTDSGANVLTF	TGCAGTGCTAGACTCCCTACAGACTCTGGGGCCAACGTCCTGACTTTC
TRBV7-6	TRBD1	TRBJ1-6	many	CASSLLGTGNSPLHF	TGTGCCAGCAGCCTCCTAGGGACAGGGAATTCACCCCTCCACTTT
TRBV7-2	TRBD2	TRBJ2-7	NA	CASSPLASGGANEQYF	TGTGCCAGCAGCCCGCTCGCTAGCGGGGGGGCCAACGAGCAGTACTTC
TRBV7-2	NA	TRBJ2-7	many	CASSSRLGSSYEQYF	TGTGCCAGCAGCTCCAGACTAGGAAGCTCCTACGAGCAGTACTTC
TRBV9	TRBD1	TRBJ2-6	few	CASLGTATAGANVLTF	TGTGCCAGCTTAGGGACAGCAACCGCTGGGGCCAACGTCCTGACTTTC
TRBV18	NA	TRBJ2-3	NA	CASSPPYSTDTQYF	TGTGCCAGCTCACCGCCCTATAGCACAGATACGCAGTATTTT
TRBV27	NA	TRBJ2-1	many	CASSLAGNEQFF	TGTGCCAGCAGCTTAGCTGGGAATGAGCAGTTCTTC
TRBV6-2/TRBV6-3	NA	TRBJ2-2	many	CASMYTGELFF	TGTGCCAGCATGTACACCGGGGAGCTGTTTTTT
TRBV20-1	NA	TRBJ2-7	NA	CSARGTGAHEQYF	TGCAGTGCTAGGGGCACTGGGGCCCACGAGCAGTACTTC
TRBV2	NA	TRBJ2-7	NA	CASGPGENSYEQYF	TGTGCCAGCGGACCGGGAGAAAACTCCTACGAGCAGTACTTC
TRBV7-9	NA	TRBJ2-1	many	CASSLALADYNEQFF	TGTGCCAGCAGCTTAGCCTTGGCAGACTATAATGAGCAGTTCTTC
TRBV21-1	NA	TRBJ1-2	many	CASSKARDRGLYGYTF	TGTGCCAGCAGCAAAGCGCGGGACAGGGGTCTTTATGGCTACACCTTC
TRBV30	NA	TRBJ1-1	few	CACNRETEAFF	TGTGCCTGTAACAGAGAGACTGAAGCTTTCTTT
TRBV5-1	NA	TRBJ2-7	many	CASSLWDASSYEQYF	TGCGCCAGCAGCTTGTGGGACGCAAGCTCCTACGAGCAGTACTTC
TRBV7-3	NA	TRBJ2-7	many	CASSPGRPFDEQYF	TGTGCCAGCAGCCCGGGACGGCCGTTCGACGAGCAGTACTTC
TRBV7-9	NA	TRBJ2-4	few	CASSSRFNGGKNIQYF	TGTGCCAGCAGCTCCCGGTTCAATGGGGGCAAAAACATTCAGTACTTC
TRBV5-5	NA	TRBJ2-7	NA	CASSSTDGATGQYF	TGTGCCAGCAGCTCTACCGACGGGGCTACGGGGCAGTACTTC
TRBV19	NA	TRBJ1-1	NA	CASIRSGLAVNTEAFF	TGTGCCAGTATAAGGTCGGGACTCGCCGTGAACACTGAAGCTTTCTTT
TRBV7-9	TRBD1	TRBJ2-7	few	CASSPGQEQYF	TGTGCCAGCAGCCCGGGACAGGAGCAGTACTTC
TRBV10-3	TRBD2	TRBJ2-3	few	CAIGGLAGGSTDTQYF	TGTGCCATCGGTGGACTAGCGGGAGGGAGCACAGATACGCAGTATTTT
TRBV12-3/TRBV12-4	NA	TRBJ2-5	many	CASSNSEIQETQYF	TGTGCCAGCAGCAACAGCGAGATCCAAGAGACCCAGTACTTC
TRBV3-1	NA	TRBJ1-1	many	CASSQEFGGVNTEAFF	TGTGCCAGCAGCCAAGAGTTTGGGGGGGTGAACACTGAAGCTTTCTTT
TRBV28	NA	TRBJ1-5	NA	CASSLFPGQGSPQHF	TGTGCCAGCAGTTTATTTCCAGGGCAAGGGTCGCCCCAGCATTTT
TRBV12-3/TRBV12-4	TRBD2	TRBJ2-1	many	CASSLSGGTYNEQFF	TGTGCCAGCAGTTTATCGGGGGGTACTTACAATGAGCAGTTCTTC
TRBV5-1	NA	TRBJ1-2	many	CASQWDYGYTF	TGCGCCAGCCAGTGGGACTATGGCTACACCTTC
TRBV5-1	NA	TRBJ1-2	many	CASRLLGGTDGYTF	TGCGCCAGCAGGTTACTAGGAGGGACTGATGGCTACACCTTC
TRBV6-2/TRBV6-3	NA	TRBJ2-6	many	CASWDSGSSGANVLTF	TGTGCCAGCTGGGACTCCGGGTCGTCTGGGGCCAACGTCCTGACTTTC
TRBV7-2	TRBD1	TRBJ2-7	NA	CASSFYFNGTGAYEQYF	TGTGCCAGCAGCTTCTACTTCAATGGGACAGGGGCCTACGAGCAGTACTTC
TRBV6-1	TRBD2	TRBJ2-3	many	CASSPGLAGFDTQYF	TGTGCCAGCAGTCCGGGACTAGCGGGATTTGATACGCAGTATTTT
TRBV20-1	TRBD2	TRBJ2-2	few	CSASGTSTGELFF	TGCAGTGCCTCCGGGACTAGTACCGGGGAGCTGTTTTTT
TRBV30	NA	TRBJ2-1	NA	CAWNGLGGINYNEQFF	TGTGCCTGGAATGGACTTGGGGGGATTAACTACAATGAGCAGTTCTTC
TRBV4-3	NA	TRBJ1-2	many	CASSPAPGPPPNYGYTF	TGCGCCAGCAGCCCGGCCCCGGGACCTCCCCCTAACTATGGCTACACCTTC
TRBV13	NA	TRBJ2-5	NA	CASSSRRGQETQYF	TGTGCCAGCAGCTCTCGCAGGGGCCAAGAGACCCAGTACTTC
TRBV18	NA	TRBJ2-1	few	CASSGMAGAYNEQFF	TGTGCCAGCTCAGGGATGGCAGGAGCCTACAATGAGCAGTTCTTC
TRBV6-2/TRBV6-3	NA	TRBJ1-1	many	CASGGNLLEAFF	TGTGCCTCCGGGGGCAACCTCCTTGAAGCTTTCTTT
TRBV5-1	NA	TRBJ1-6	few	CASSLVDSNNSPLHF	TGCGCCAGCAGCCTGGTGGACAGCAATAATTCACCCCTCCACTTT
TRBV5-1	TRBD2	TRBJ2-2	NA	CASSLALAGRTGELFF	TGCGCCAGCAGCTTGGCTCTAGCGGGTCGGACCGGGGAGCTGTTTTTT
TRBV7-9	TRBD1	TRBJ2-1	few	CASSLAKGGDSDEQFF	TGTGCCAGCAGCTTAGCGAAAGGTGGGGACAGCGATGAGCAGTTCTTC
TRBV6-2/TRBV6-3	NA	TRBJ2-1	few	CASSHSYEQFF	TGTGCCAGCAGCCACAGTTATGAGCAGTTCTTC
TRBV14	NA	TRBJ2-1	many	CASKGGALYNEQFF	TGTGCCAGTAAGGGGGGGGCCCTTTACAATGAGCAGTTCTTC
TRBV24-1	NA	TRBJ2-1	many	CATSDHVAIEQFF	TGTGCCACCAGTGATCATGTAGCGATTGAGCAGTTCTTC
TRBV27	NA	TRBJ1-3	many	CASSFSSGTGNTIYF	TGTGCCAGCAGTTTTTCATCGGGGACTGGAAACACCATATATTTT
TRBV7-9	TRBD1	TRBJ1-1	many	CASSSGTGENTEAFF	TGTGCCAGCAGCTCCGGGACAGGGGAGAACACTGAAGCTTTCTTT
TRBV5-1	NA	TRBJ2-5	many	CASSPGQLLQETQYF	TGCGCCAGCAGCCCCGGACAGCTCCTCCAAGAGACCCAGTACTTC
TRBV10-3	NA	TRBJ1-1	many	CAISLSEDRTEAFF	TGTGCCATCAGTCTTTCAGAGGACAGAACTGAAGCTTTCTTT
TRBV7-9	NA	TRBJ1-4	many	CASSSTGLNEKLFF	TGTGCCAGCAGCTCAACGGGGCTTAATGAAAAACTGTTTTTT
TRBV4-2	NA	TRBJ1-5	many	CASSQYPSGTDSNQPQHF	TGTGCCAGCAGCCAATATCCCTCCGGGACCGATAGCAATCAGCCCCAGCATTTT
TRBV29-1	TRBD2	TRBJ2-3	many	CSVISGSRDTQYF	TGCAGCGTAATTAGCGGGAGTAGAGATACGCAGTATTTT
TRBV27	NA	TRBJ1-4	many	CASQQSTNEKLFF	TGTGCCAGCCAACAGTCAACTAATGAAAAACTGTTTTTT
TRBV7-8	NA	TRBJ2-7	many	CASSLVVRPFSYEQYF	TGTGCCAGCAGCTTAGTGGTCAGACCGTTCTCCTACGAGCAGTACTTC